Listed below are T cell receptor beta chains from one sample, sequenced in a study of beta chain features in type 1 diabetes. Sequencing used immunoSEQ multiplex PCR; TCRdb keeps in-frame clones, though not all of them. The sample includes around 360,000 clones, around an eighth of them seen just once. Sample: naive CD4+ T cells from blood. The receptors shown here come from a young woman with type 1 diabetes. Each CDR3 is given with its conserved first and last residue. The D gene is left open where the match is weak. Clone sizes are given selectively: once, few, many, or a class where the clone is expanded.

abundance | j_gene | d_gene | v_gene | CDR3aa | CDR3nt
NA | TRBJ1-5 | NA | TRBV12-5 | CASGVRGEQPQHF | TGTGCTAGTGGTGTCAGGGGTGAACAGCCCCAGCATTTT
few | TRBJ2-3 | TRBD2 | TRBV25-1 | CASSELAGGLTDTQYF | TGTGCCAGCAGTGAGCTAGCGGGGGGCCTCACAGATACGCAGTATTTT
NA | TRBJ1-4 | NA | TRBV2 | CASLRDPGGKLFF | TGTGCCAGCCTCCGGGACCCGGGGGGAAAACTGTTTTTT
NA | TRBJ2-7 | NA | TRBV20-1 | CSALRLDEQYF | TGCAGTGCCCTCCGTCTCGACGAGCAGTACTTC
NA | TRBJ2-7 | TRBD2 | TRBV4-2 | CASSQERTSGSYEQYF | TGTGCCAGCAGCCAAGAGAGGACTAGCGGGAGCTACGAGCAGTACTTC
few | TRBJ2-1 | TRBD2 | TRBV5-4 | CASSVELAGAYNEQFF | TGTGCCAGCAGCGTGGAACTAGCGGGAGCCTACAATGAGCAGTTCTTC
few | TRBJ2-7 | NA | TRBV4-3 | CASSLRQDSYEQYF | TGCGCCAGCAGCCTTCGACAGGACTCCTACGAGCAGTACTTC
few | TRBJ1-6 | NA | TRBV5-1 | CASSNKQGKESPLHF | TGCGCCAGCAGCAATAAGCAGGGGAAGGAATCACCCCTCCACTTT
NA | TRBJ1-6 | NA | TRBV18 | CASSQQSYNSPLHF | TGTGCCAGCTCACAACAAAGCTATAATTCACCCCTCCACTTT
NA | TRBJ2-4 | TRBD1 | TRBV7-9 | CASSPNDRVVKNIQYF | TGTGCCAGCAGCCCAAACGACAGGGTCGTCAAAAACATTCAGTACTTC
few | TRBJ2-5 | TRBD1 | TRBV4-3 | CASSQDRGRSETQYF | TGCGCCAGCAGCCAGGACAGGGGGCGGTCCGAGACCCAGTACTTC
few | TRBJ2-3 | TRBD2 | TRBV4-3 | CASSQEERGRSTDTQYF | TGCGCCAGCAGCCAAGAGGAACGCGGGAGAAGCACAGATACGCAGTATTTT
NA | TRBJ2-1 | TRBD2 | TRBV28 | CASSSTGRTSGIYNEQFF | TGTGCCAGCAGTTCGACAGGCCGGACTAGCGGGATTTACAATGAGCAGTTCTTC
once | TRBJ1-5 | TRBD1 | TRBV29-1 | CSVRGNNQPQHF | TGCAGCGTCAGGGGGAACAATCAGCCCCAGCATTTT
few | TRBJ2-7 | NA | TRBV5-6 | CASSSMERHSYEQYF | TGTGCCAGCAGCTCCATGGAGAGGCACTCCTACGAGCAGTACTTC
few | TRBJ2-3 | NA | TRBV10-3 | CAISPDSGSTDTQYF | TGTGCCATCAGCCCAGATAGCGGTTCCACAGATACGCAGTATTTT
few | TRBJ2-7 | NA | TRBV7-2 | CASSYYGGDYEQYF | TGTGCCAGCAGCTATTACGGGGGTGACTACGAGCAGTACTTC
once | TRBJ2-7 | NA | TRBV7-9 | CASSPLLDRTYEQYF | TGTGCCAGCAGCCCTCTTCTCGACAGAACCTACGAGCAGTACTTC
NA | TRBJ1-5 | NA | TRBV5-1 | CASSLAGQPQHF | TGCGCCAGCAGCTTGGCCGGTCAGCCCCAGCATTTT
few | TRBJ2-3 | TRBD2 | TRBV30 | CAWGGTSGTDTQYF | TGTGCCTGGGGTGGGACTAGCGGCACAGATACGCAGTATTTT
few | TRBJ2-7 | TRBD2 | TRBV7-2 | CASSPGLAGAYEQYF | TGTGCCAGCAGCCCAGGACTAGCGGGAGCCTACGAGCAGTACTTC
NA | TRBJ1-4 | TRBD1 | TRBV7-9 | CASSTRTGVFEKLFF | TGTGCCAGCAGCACCAGGACAGGGGTTTTTGAAAAACTGTTTTTT
once | TRBJ2-5 | NA | TRBV4-1 | CASSPTLGQQQETQYF | TGCGCCAGCAGCCCGACCCTAGGACAGCAACAAGAGACCCAGTACTTC
few | TRBJ2-3 | NA | TRBV29-1 | CSVVPGTDTQYF | TGCAGCGTTGTTCCAGGGACAGATACGCAGTATTTT
NA | TRBJ2-7 | NA | TRBV7-8 | CASSLGPLYEQYF | TGTGCCAGCAGCTTAGGGCCGCTCTACGAGCAGTACTTC
NA | TRBJ2-4 | TRBD2 | TRBV27 | CASSFLSGGFQYF | TGTGCCAGCAGTTTTCTAAGCGGGGGCTTTCAGTACTTC
once | TRBJ2-7 | TRBD2 | TRBV7-2 | CASSNFRWEGIGYEQYF | TGTGCCAGCAGTAACTTCCGATGGGAGGGAATTGGATACGAGCAGTACTTC
NA | TRBJ1-1 | TRBD1 | TRBV11-2 | CASSLQGGTEAFF | TGTGCCAGCAGCCTACAGGGGGGCACTGAAGCTTTCTTT
NA | TRBJ2-7 | TRBD2 | TRBV6-5 | CASSNPSGVRYEQYF | TGTGCCAGCAGCAATCCTAGCGGGGTGCGCTACGAGCAGTACTTC
few | TRBJ2-5 | NA | TRBV5-4 | CASSRQGLSQETQYF | TGTGCCAGCAGCCGGCAAGGACTGTCTCAAGAGACCCAGTACTTC
few | TRBJ2-1 | TRBD2 | TRBV4-3 | CASSQHRPGTSGNNEQFF | TGCGCCAGCAGCCAGCACCGCCCCGGGACTAGCGGGAACAATGAGCAGTTCTTC
NA | TRBJ1-1 | NA | TRBV9 | CASSVQGHTEAFF | TGTGCCAGCAGCGTACAGGGGCACACTGAAGCTTTCTTT
few | TRBJ2-3 | TRBD2 | TRBV7-2 | CASSSPGGLTDTQYF | TGTGCCAGCAGTAGTCCGGGGGGGCTCACAGATACGCAGTATTTT
NA | TRBJ2-3 | NA | TRBV29-1 | CSAEQSSTDTQYF | TGCAGCGCCGAACAGAGTAGCACAGATACGCAGTATTTT
NA | TRBJ1-4 | NA | TRBV7-8 | CASSRPGLQNEKLFF | TGTGCCAGCAGCCGGCCGGGACTTCAAAATGAAAAACTGTTTTTT
NA | TRBJ2-7 | TRBD1 | TRBV5-6 | CASSLGQGLYYEQYF | TGTGCCAGCAGCTTGGGACAGGGTCTTTACTACGAGCAGTACTTC
NA | TRBJ2-7 | TRBD2 | TRBV7-9 | CASSPGLAEPYEQYF | TGTGCCAGCAGCCCCGGACTAGCGGAACCATACGAGCAGTACTTC
NA | TRBJ1-4 | NA | TRBV25-1 | CASSEIQGKLFF | TGTGCCAGCAGTGAGATCCAGGGAAAACTGTTTTTT
NA | TRBJ1-1 | NA | TRBV7-9 | CASSTQAVNTEAFF | TGTGCCAGCAGCACCCAAGCCGTGAACACTGAAGCTTTCTTT
few | TRBJ2-7 | NA | TRBV7-2 | CASSEQASVGYEQYF | TGTGCCAGCAGCGAACAGGCTTCGGTTGGCTACGAGCAGTACTTC
NA | TRBJ2-1 | NA | TRBV5-1 | CASSLTNEQFF | TGCGCCAGCAGCTTGACAAATGAGCAGTTCTTC